A selection of T cell receptor beta chains follows, all from one sample in a study of molecular identifiers for immune sequencing clone quantification. A single record per CDR3 protein comes from TCRdb applying MiXCR to the PCR reads. Of about 640,000 distinct CDR3 sequences listed, just under 20% were seen once; the top ten hold approximately 0.9%. Sequenced sample: naive CD8+ T cells from blood, with Jurkat cell RNA spiked in. Receptor source: a human donor in good health. Some libraries in this study had Jurkat cell RNA spiked in. The CDR3 runs from the conserved cysteine through the conserved F or W. Each record gives: D gene, V gene, clone size, J gene, CDR3 protein, CDR3 DNA. The D gene is left open where the match is weak. Expanded clones get a size class; other rows say once, few or many, or leave the size out.

>NA|TRBV27|many|TRBJ1-1
CASSPLTDPRTSEAFF
TGTGCCAGCAGTCCACTGACAGACCCTCGGACCTCTGAAGCTTTCTTT
>NA|TRBV10-3|many|TRBJ2-3
CAISEVGADTQYF
TGTGCCATCAGTGAGGTTGGGGCAGATACGCAGTATTTT
>NA|TRBV29-1|many|TRBJ2-1
CSAKTGEGYNEQFF
TGCAGCGCCAAGACAGGGGAGGGGTACAATGAGCAGTTCTTC
>NA|TRBV6-2/TRBV6-3|many|TRBJ1-5
CASNTGFSQPQHF
TGTGCCAGCAATACAGGGTTTAGTCAGCCCCAGCATTTT
>TRBD1|TRBV11-2|NA|TRBJ2-1
CASSPRTGGGGNEQFF
TGTGCCAGCAGTCCCCGGACAGGGGGCGGTGGCAATGAGCAGTTCTTC
>NA|TRBV19|NA|TRBJ1-4
CASTPYSGATNEKLFF
TGTGCCAGTACTCCCTACTCGGGGGCCACTAATGAAAAACTGTTTTTT
>TRBD1|TRBV11-2|NA|TRBJ2-7
CASIGQGAFHEQYF
TGTGCCAGCATCGGACAGGGGGCCTTCCACGAGCAGTACTTC
>NA|TRBV3-1|NA|TRBJ1-2
CASSQGYYKVYGYTF
TGTGCCAGCAGCCAAGGTTACTACAAGGTCTATGGCTACACCTTC
>NA|TRBV6-5|NA|TRBJ2-2
CAGSRDSANTGELFF
TGTGCCGGCAGTCGCGACAGCGCGAACACCGGGGAGCTGTTTTTT
>NA|TRBV20-1|many|TRBJ2-3
CSARPESTDTQYF
TGCAGTGCCAGACCAGAAAGCACAGATACGCAGTATTTT
>NA|TRBV20-1|NA|TRBJ2-7
CSARQTDSAGVYEQYF
TGCAGTGCTAGGCAAACGGACAGTGCCGGGGTCTACGAGCAGTACTTC
>TRBD1|TRBV4-1|many|TRBJ1-1
CASRPDRGTEAFF
TGCGCCAGCAGACCGGACAGGGGCACTGAAGCTTTCTTT
>NA|TRBV13|many|TRBJ1-1
CASSPGTPFGTEAFF
TGTGCCAGCAGTCCCGGGACTCCTTTCGGCACTGAAGCTTTCTTT
>TRBD1|TRBV29-1|NA|TRBJ1-2
CSVDREPYGYTF
TGCAGCGTAGACAGGGAACCCTATGGCTACACCTTC
>TRBD1|TRBV27|few|TRBJ2-5
CASSPIQGAVQETQYF
TGTGCCAGCAGTCCGATACAGGGGGCGGTCCAAGAGACCCAGTACTTC
>TRBD2|TRBV6-2/TRBV6-3|few|TRBJ2-7
CASSYSTSGDPYEQYF
TGTGCCAGCAGTTACTCCACTAGCGGGGACCCCTACGAGCAGTACTTC
>TRBD1|TRBV5-1|NA|TRBJ2-7
CASPPQGEWEQYF
TGCGCCAGCCCACCGCAGGGGGAGTGGGAGCAGTACTTC
>NA|TRBV7-9|many|TRBJ1-1
CASSLREVGRTEAFF
TGTGCCAGCAGCTTACGAGAAGTGGGTCGCACTGAAGCTTTCTTT
>NA|TRBV6-6|many|TRBJ1-1
CASRGLRAEAFF
TGTGCCAGCAGGGGGCTCCGGGCTGAAGCTTTCTTT
>TRBD2|TRBV12-3/TRBV12-4|many|TRBJ2-6
CASRGFGEGNQVANVLTF
TGTGCCAGCCGAGGGTTTGGGGAGGGAAACCAGGTGGCCAACGTCCTGACTTTC
>NA|TRBV24-1|many|TRBJ2-5
CATSGIGAEPQETQYF
TGTGCCACCAGCGGGATCGGTGCAGAGCCCCAAGAGACCCAGTACTTC
>NA|TRBV24-1|few|TRBJ1-5
CATSDYMMGPQHF
TGTGCCACCAGTGATTACATGATGGGGCCCCAGCATTTT
>NA|TRBV24-1|many|TRBJ1-5
CATSDRTDNQPQHF
TGTGCCACCAGTGATCGTACAGACAATCAGCCCCAGCATTTT
>TRBD2|TRBV6-2/TRBV6-3|many|TRBJ2-1
CASSYPSGRAASYNEQFF
TGTGCCAGCAGCTATCCTAGCGGGAGGGCCGCGTCCTACAATGAGCAGTTCTTC